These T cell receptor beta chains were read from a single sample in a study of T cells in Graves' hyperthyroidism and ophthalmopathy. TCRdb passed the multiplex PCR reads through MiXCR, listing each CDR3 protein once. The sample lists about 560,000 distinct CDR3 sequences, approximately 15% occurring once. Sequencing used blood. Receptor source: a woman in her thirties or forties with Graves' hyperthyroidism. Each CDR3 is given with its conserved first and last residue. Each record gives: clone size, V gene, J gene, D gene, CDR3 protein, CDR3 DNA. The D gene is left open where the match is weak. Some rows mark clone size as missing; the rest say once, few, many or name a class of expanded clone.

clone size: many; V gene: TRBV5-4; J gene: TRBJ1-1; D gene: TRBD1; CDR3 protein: CASSPGGQGFNTEAFF; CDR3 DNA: TGTGCCAGCAGCCCGGGGGGACAGGGGTTCAACACTGAAGCTTTCTTT
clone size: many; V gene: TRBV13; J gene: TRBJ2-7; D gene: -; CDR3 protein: CASSPSPPGEQYF; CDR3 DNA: TGTGCCAGCAGCCCAAGCCCGCCGGGCGAGCAGTACTTC
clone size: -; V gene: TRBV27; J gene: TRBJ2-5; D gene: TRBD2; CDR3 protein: CASGGGVSGQGTQYF; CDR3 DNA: TGTGCCAGCGGGGGGGGAGTAAGTGGACAAGGGACCCAGTACTTC
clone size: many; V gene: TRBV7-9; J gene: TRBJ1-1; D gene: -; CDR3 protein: CASSLVHRGDTEAFF; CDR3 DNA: TGTGCCAGCAGCTTAGTACATCGCGGGGACACTGAAGCTTTCTTT
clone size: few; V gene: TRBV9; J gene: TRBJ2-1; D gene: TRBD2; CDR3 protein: CASSVAGLAGFRSYNEQFF; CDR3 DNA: TGTGCCAGCAGCGTAGCTGGACTAGCGGGATTTCGCTCCTACAATGAGCAGTTCTTC
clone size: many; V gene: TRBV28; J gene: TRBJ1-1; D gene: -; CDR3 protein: CASSLTGLGGEAFF; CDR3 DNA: TGTGCCAGCAGTTTAACGGGGCTGGGGGGTGAAGCTTTCTTT
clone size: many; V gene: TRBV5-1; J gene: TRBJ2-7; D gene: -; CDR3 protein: CASSPGVTYEQYF; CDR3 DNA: TGCGCCAGCAGCCCGGGGGTAACCTACGAGCAGTACTTC
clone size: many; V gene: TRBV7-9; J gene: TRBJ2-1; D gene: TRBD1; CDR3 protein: CASSPLGQIYNEQFF; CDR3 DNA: TGTGCCAGCAGCCCCCTGGGACAGATCTACAATGAGCAGTTCTTC
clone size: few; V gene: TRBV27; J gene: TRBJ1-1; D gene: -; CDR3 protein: CASSLSRARQLNTEAFF; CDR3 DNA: TGTGCCAGCAGTTTATCGCGTGCCAGGCAGCTGAACACTGAAGCTTTCTTT
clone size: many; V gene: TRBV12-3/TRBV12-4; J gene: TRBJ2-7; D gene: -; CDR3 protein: CASSITGTGNEQYF; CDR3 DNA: TGTGCCAGCAGTATTACCGGGACGGGGAACGAGCAGTACTTC
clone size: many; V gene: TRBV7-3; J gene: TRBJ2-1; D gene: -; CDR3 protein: CASSSDVNNEQFF; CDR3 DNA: TGTGCCAGCAGCTCCGACGTTAACAATGAGCAGTTCTTC
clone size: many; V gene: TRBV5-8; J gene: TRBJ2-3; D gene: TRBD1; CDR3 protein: CASSLGQGDVDTQYF; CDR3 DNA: TGTGCCAGCAGCCTGGGACAGGGGGACGTAGATACGCAGTATTTT
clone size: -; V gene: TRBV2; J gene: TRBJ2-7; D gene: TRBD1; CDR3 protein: CASSYGTGEVEQYF; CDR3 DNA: TGTGCCAGCAGTTATGGGACAGGGGAGGTCGAGCAGTACTTC
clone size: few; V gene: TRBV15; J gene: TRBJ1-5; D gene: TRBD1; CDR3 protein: CATSQGTGNDQPQHF; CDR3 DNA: TGTGCCACCAGCCAGGGGACAGGGAACGATCAGCCCCAGCATTTT
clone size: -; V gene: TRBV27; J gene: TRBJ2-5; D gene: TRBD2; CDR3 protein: CASSPAGGPSETQYF; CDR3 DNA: TGTGCCAGCAGCCCAGCGGGAGGGCCGTCAGAGACCCAGTACTTC
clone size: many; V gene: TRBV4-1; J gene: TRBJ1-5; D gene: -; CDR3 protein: CASSQAINSNQPQHF; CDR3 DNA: TGCGCCAGCAGCCAAGCAATCAATAGCAATCAGCCCCAGCATTTT